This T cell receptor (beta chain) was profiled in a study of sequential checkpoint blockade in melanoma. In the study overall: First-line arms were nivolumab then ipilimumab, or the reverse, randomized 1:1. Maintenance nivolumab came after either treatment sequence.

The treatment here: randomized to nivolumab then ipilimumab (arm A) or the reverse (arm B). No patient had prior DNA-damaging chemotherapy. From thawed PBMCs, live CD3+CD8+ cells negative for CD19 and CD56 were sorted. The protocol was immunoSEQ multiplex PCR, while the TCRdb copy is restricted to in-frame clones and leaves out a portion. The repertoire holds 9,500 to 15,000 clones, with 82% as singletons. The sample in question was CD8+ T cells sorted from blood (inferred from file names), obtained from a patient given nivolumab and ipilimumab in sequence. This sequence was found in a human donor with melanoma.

CDR3 region: CASSRYVSSYGYTF. The CDR3 region has the DNA TGTGCCAGCAGCCGCTACGTTTCCTCCTATGGCTACACCTTC. The chain combines TRBV7-9 with TRBJ1-2; D remains unclear. The V gene lost 5 bases and the J gene lost 4 bases, with 14 bases spanning the gap. From germline, CDR1 is SEHNR and CDR2 FQNEAQ (reference sequence). There are 14 residues in the CDR3.